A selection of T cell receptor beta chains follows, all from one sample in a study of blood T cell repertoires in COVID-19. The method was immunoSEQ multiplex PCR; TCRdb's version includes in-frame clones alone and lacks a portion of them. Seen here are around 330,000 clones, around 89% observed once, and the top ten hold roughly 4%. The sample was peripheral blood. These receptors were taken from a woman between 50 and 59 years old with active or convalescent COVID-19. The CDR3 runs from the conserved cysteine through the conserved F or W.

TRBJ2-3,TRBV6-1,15,CASSTLTGEADTQYF
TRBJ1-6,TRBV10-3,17,CAISESTGGGVGSPLHF
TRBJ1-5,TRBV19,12,CASSQGDQPQHF
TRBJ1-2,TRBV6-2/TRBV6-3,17,CASSQGVRGQGRYGYTF
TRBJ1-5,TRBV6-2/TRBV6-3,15,CASSADRDLYQPQHF
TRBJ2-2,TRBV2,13,CASGAVPTGELFF
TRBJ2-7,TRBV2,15,CASSPPGTGLHEQYF
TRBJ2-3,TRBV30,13,CAWRKTARSEDIF
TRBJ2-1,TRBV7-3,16,CASSLIGTSPGGEQFF
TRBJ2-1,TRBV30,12,CAWSVQYNEQFF